This T cell receptor beta chain is drawn from a study of blood T cell repertoires in COVID-19. The wider study: Sites across the United States, Italy and Spain contributed samples from acute and convalescent COVID-19. T cells, B-cell-depleted T cells, or PBMCs provided the cDNA or gDNA that served as material.

In the source study's methods: Estimated nucleated cell counts came from reference gene primer amplification. Some clones are missing from TCRdb's copy, which holds only in-frame ones; the method was immunoSEQ multiplex PCR. V, J and clone size are taken as reported in that table, and D and trimming were inferred from the DNA itself. The sample has approximately 210,000 clones; 88% are singletons. The CDR3 extends over 14 amino acids. Trimming stripped 0 bases from V and 2 bases from J, with 8 bases between. From germline, CDR1 is SGDLS and CDR2 YYNGEE. Sequencing input: peripheral blood. This rearrangement joins TRBV9 to TRBJ1-2; D is unresolved. This TCR came from a man aged 70-80 years with acute or convalescent COVID-19. CDR3 in amino acids: CASSVDLGNYGYTF. DNA of the CDR3: TGTGCCAGCAGCGTAGATCTTGGCAACTATGGCTACACCTTC.